This record looks at one T cell receptor (beta chain) sequence and its context. This sample is part of a study of cytomegalovirus exposure and HLA in healthy donors. Across the whole study: Earlier results showed 90 million to 120 million unique TCR beta sequences derived from roughly 200 million T cells. Samples from HLA-typed donors yielded approximately 80 million unique TCRs in an early data release.

Vbeta (60) and Jbeta (13) primers were used in the PCR. Generated by immunoSEQ multiplex PCR, the TCRdb table keeps only in-frame clones and is missing some. The data show about 200,000 clones, more than 75% seen once. Those who donated were healthy bone marrow donors. V gave up 0 bases and J gave up 5 bases, with 16 bases separating them. This CDR3 has 16 residues. Germline assignment: CDR1 LNHNV and CDR2 YYDKDF (reference sequence). Specimen: PBMCs. The chain carries TRBV15 and TRBJ2-5; the D gene is possibly TRBD2 (5 bases). The clonotype was recovered from a woman aged 45 to 65 in good health and CMV-seropositive. The CDR3 here is CATSREKKSTGETQYF. The CDR3 DNA reads as TGTGCCACCAGCAGAGAGAAGAAGTCCACGGGGGAGACCCAGTACTTC.